One and the same sample provided the 9 T cell receptor beta chains below, sequenced in a study of blood T cell repertoires in COVID-19. Profiling relied on immunoSEQ multiplex PCR, and the TCRdb table lists in-frame clones only, not all of them. The sample yields 130,000 to 150,000 clones, roughly 84% seen once. The sample taken for sequencing was PBMCs or T cells enriched from blood (not recorded which). These receptor sequences come from a man aged 35-49 years with acute COVID-19.

This chain connects TRBV4-3 to TRBJ2-7, with TRBD2 matching 14 bases. CDR1 is LGHNA and CDR2 is YSLEER in the germline V gene. The CDR3 sequence is 15 residues long. With 3 bases clipped from V and 5 bases from J, the junction kept 3 bases outside the gene matches. The CDR3 DNA is TGCGCCAGCAGCCAGGGACTAGCGGGAGACGACGAGCAGTACTTC. Amino acid sequence: CASSQGLAGDDEQYF.

The chain is built from TRBV6-5 and TRBJ1-4; 7 bases are a match to TRBD1. Germline-derived CDR1 and CDR2 are MNHEY and SVGAGI. V was clipped by 5 bases and J by 7 bases; unmatched bases: 7. The CDR3 length is 14 residues. The CDR3 reads CASSIRDRAEKLFF. The DNA of the CDR3 is TGTGCCAGCAGTATCCGGGACAGAGCTGAAAAACTGTTTTTT.

The V and J genes are TRBV13 and TRBJ2-3, with 9 positions matching TRBD1. Trimming at V came to 6 bases and at J to 0 bases, leaving 4 bases not matched to a gene. From germline, CDR1 is PRHDT and CDR2 FYEKMQ (reference sequence). The CDR3 totals 15 residues. The CDR3 bases are TGTGCCAGCAGGGGACAGGGCACTAGCACAGATACGCAGTATTTT. Translation gives CASRGQGTSTDTQYF.

The gene calls are TRBV11-2 and TRBJ1-1, with D tentatively TRBD1 (6 bases). CDR3 length equals 13 residues. Germline values: CDR1 SGHAT, CDR2 FQNNGV. The V gene lost 3 bases and the J gene lost 10 bases, with 15 bases spanning the gap. The CDR3 protein is CASSFQGWGTAFF. CDR3 in DNA: TGTGCCAGCAGCTTCCAGGGGTGGGGGACAGCTTTCTTT.

In its sample, this clone was seen a few times. The rearrangement uses TRBV21-1 and TRBJ2-3; TRBD2, the table's D call, lacks a check against the DNA. TRBV21-1 is shown as a pseudogene. The CDR3 is 15 residues long. The CDR3 sequence is CASRNTSGAYMGQYF. CDR3 bases: TGTGCCAGCAGGAACACTAGCGGGGCATATATGGGGCAGTATTTT.

This chain uses TRBV28 with TRBJ2-1; possibly TRBD2 for D (5 bases). The CDR3 covers 14 residues. Deletions cut 5 bases from V and 2 bases from J, with 10 bases between. The germline V gene has CDR1 MDHEN and CDR2 SYDVKM. This chain's CDR3 is CASSLGITYNEQFF. The CDR3 bases are TGTGCCAGCAGTCTCGGGATCACCTACAATGAGCAGTTCTTC.

The rearrangement joins TRBV5-1 to TRBJ1-6; D is possibly TRBD1 (5 bases). The V end lost 1 base, the J end lost 8 bases, and 13 bases lay between the germline ends. This CDR3 spans 15 amino acids. The V gene's germline CDR1 is SGHRS and CDR2 YFSETQ. CDR3 region: CASSLRQGPDSPLHF. CDR3 in DNA: TGCGCCAGCAGCTTGCGGCAGGGTCCGGATTCACCCCTCCACTTT.

The genes are TRBV30 and TRBJ1-3; no definite D call. Trimming stripped 3 bases from V and 1 base from J, with 7 bases between. Looked up from germline, CDR1 is GTSNPN and CDR2 is SVGIG (reference sequence). The CDR3 contains 13 residues. The CDR3 nucleotides are TGTGCCTGGAGCCCCGGGTCTGGAAACACCATATATTTT. This gives the protein CAWSPGSGNTIYF.

This clone was counted only a few times. This chain uses TRBV18 with TRBJ1-6; D not certain. CDR3 length: 16 residues. Trimming stripped 0 bases from V and 7 bases from J, with 13 bases between. CDR1 and CDR2 (germline): KGHSH, LQKENI. CDR3 sequence: CASSPPTAGNNSPLHF. As DNA, the CDR3 is TGTGCCAGCTCACCACCCACAGCGGGTAACAATTCACCCCTCCACTTT.